The clone carrying this T cell receptor beta chain turned up a few times. Antigen unknown. The germline V gene has CDR1 MDHEN and CDR2 SYDVKM. The CDR3 has 15 amino acids. V lost 5 bases, J lost 7 bases, and 18 bases lay in between. This record comes from a study of siplizumab effects on memory and regulatory T cells. General study results and limits: Sequences below about 10^-5 frequency were poorly captured, limiting mapping of alloreactive clones. The naive T cell population seemed more diverse than memory cells and seemed a major contributor to the alloresponse.

Sequenced by immunoSEQ multiplex PCR; TCRdb stores in-frame clones only, minus some. Of about 100,000 clones listed, approximately 94% were seen once; the top ten hold roughly 0.62%. Sequencing used Tregs sorted from blood. This TCR derives from a human donor in good health. The chain recombines TRBV28 with TRBJ1-5; TRBD1 might be the D (5 bases). The CDR3 here is CASSPISGGFQPQHF. CDR3 DNA: TGTGCCAGCAGTCCGATATCCGGGGGTTTCCAGCCCCAGCATTTT.